The source of this TCR beta chain is a study of circulating and synovial CD4+ cells in juvenile arthritis. Profiling relied on immunoSEQ multiplex PCR, and the TCRdb table lists in-frame clones only, not all of them. The sample yields over 30,000 clones, around 96% seen once. From germline, CDR1 is SGHRS and CDR2 YFSETQ. The CDR3 runs to 15 residues. Concerning this clone itself: At one end the junction does not follow the germline gene, possibly because of a read error. The identical CDR3 is also encoded by other nucleotide sequences in the sample.

The gene calls are TRBV5-1 and TRBJ1-6; 7 nucleotides align to TRBD1. The sequence was obtained from a human donor with juvenile idiopathic arthritis. Material for sequencing was CD4+ T cells from blood. CDR3 protein: CASSREGTANSPLHF. The DNA of the CDR3 is TGCGCCAGCAGCCGGGAGGGGACAGCAAATTCCCCCCTCCACTTT.